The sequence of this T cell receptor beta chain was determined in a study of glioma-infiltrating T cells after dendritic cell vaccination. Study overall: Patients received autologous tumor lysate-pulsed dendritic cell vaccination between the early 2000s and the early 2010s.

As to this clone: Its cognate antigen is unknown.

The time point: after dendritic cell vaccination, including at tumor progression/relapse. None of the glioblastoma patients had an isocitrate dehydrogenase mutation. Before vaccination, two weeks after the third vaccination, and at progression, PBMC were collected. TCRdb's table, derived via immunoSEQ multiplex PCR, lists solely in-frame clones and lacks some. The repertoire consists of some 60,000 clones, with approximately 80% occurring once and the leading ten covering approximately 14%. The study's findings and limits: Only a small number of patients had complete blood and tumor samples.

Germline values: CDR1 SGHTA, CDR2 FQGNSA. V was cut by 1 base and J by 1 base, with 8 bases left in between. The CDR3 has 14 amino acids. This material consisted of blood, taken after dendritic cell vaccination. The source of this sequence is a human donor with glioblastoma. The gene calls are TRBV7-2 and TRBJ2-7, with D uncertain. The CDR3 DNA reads TGTGCCAGCAGCTTAGGGTACAGATCCTACGAGCAGTACTTC. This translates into CASSLGYRSYEQYF.